The clone carrying this T cell receptor (beta chain) was observed a handful of times. One entry per CDR3 protein results from TCRdb running MiXCR on the 5' RACE reads. The sample has 500,000 to 650,000 distinct CDR3 sequences; approximately 13% are singletons. Germline CDR1 is ENHRY and CDR2 is SYGVKD. The length of the CDR3 is 16 residues. Germline trimming cut 3 bases from V and 3 bases from J; bases unmatched to any gene: 8. This sample stems from a study of T cells after yellow fever vaccination. The chain carries TRBV10-3 and TRBJ1-2, with TRBD1 matching 9 bases. The material was PBMCs, obtained on the day of the yellow fever booster vaccination. The receptor comes from a man aged 30-40 years who received the YFV17D yellow fever vaccine. The CDR3 spells CAISDPTGQGDYGYTF. In DNA form, the CDR3 reads TGTGCCATCAGTGACCCCACGGGACAGGGCGACTATGGCTACACCTTC.